This T cell receptor (beta chain) came from a study of T cells in localized non-small cell lung cancer. The CDR3 runs 13 residues. Trimming removed 4 bases from V and 5 bases from J, with 9 bases in between. In germline, CDR1 is MNHNS, CDR2 SASEGT. The repertoire was sequenced with immunoSEQ multiplex PCR; TCRdb's copy has only in-frame clones and lacks some. Among about 33,000 clones listed, about nine tenths were seen once. This chain uses TRBV6-1 with TRBJ1-5; weak D call: TRBD1 (6 bases). The specimen comprised peripheral blood, sampled before any cancer treatment. The receptor was derived from a man aged 35 to 70 with stage I lung adenocarcinoma. The CDR3 DNA is TGTGCCAGCAGTGCCGCAGGGGATCAGCCCCAGCATTTT. Translation gives CASSAAGDQPQHF.